The rows below give T cell receptor beta chains drawn from one sample of a study of cytomegalovirus exposure and HLA in healthy donors. Data came from immunoSEQ multiplex PCR; TCRdb stores just in-frame clones and leaves some out. The table has some 250,000 clones, 82% seen once. Material for sequencing was PBMCs. These receptors were taken from a woman aged 40 to 50 in good health and CMV-seropositive. CDR3s leave out the opening cysteine and the closing phenylalanine or tryptophan. D genes are given only for firm matches.

TRBJ1-1 . TRBV27 ASSSTTAYTEAF
TRBJ2-1 . TRBV6-5 ASSYHRDVSYNEQF
TRBJ2-5 TRBD1 TRBV2 ASRPGTGGETQY
TRBJ2-1 . TRBV30 AWSVTTQLEQF
TRBJ2-3 TRBD2 TRBV15 ATSSRKIAGAVDTQY
TRBJ2-7 TRBD1 TRBV7-3 ASSFDRAPFYEQY
TRBJ1-5 TRBD1 TRBV6-6 ASSLQGGNQPQH
TRBJ1-1 . TRBV6-5 ASTQVGNTEAF
TRBJ1-1 . TRBV5-1 ASSSYSTSNTEAF
TRBJ2-1 TRBD2 TRBV10-2 ASSEGTSGKNEQF
TRBJ2-7 TRBD1 TRBV11-1 ASSATGDEQY
TRBJ2-1 TRBD2 TRBV6-6 ASSYHTSANEQF